This T cell receptor (beta chain) was identified during a study of T cell changes during pregnancy in multiple sclerosis (dated by TCRdb to between 2019 and 2020). Background for the entire study: The study examined how the T cell repertoire changed over the course of pregnancy in women with multiple sclerosis.

There are 15 amino acids in the CDR3, from cysteine to phenylalanine inclusive. The CDR3 DNA has 45 bases and is translated from base 1. Per the germline V gene (reference sequence), GTSNPN is the CDR1 and SVGIG is the CDR2. V trim: 4 bases; J trim: 1 base; unmatched bases: 5. On this clone: Its specific antigen is unknown. Base quality data are lacking; no much larger clone is found one base away.

The library was prepared using the immunoSEQ multiplex PCR assay. Sourced from immuneACCESS, this table was stored by TCRdb with only in-frame sequences that have V and J called. A share of the clones is absent; for the studies checked, an unresolved V gene accounts for under half, and the remainder has no known explanation. This sample comprises approximately 60,000 clones, less than 95% of them detected only once. Clones ranked in the top ten supply around 3.3% of the sample. The clonotype originates from a female donor in good health, enrolled as a control in a pregnancy study. The material was peripheral blood, obtained after pregnancy. The chain is made from TRBV30 and TRBJ1-3, with 9 middle bases fitting TRBD1. Here is the DNA: TGTGCCTGGATCCGGGACAGGGCTTCTGGAAACACCATATATTTT. It codes for CAWIRDRASGNTIYF.